The 20 T cell receptor beta chains below all came from one sample that was sequenced in a study of Graves' ophthalmopathy and Graves' hyperthyroidism listed by TCRdb under 2018. Sequencing used an Illumina HiSeq 2000. For repertoire sequencing, the TCR beta CDR3 regions were amplified from RNA transcripts. HTBI primers and the Qiagen OneStep RT-PCR kit were used in a first-round RT-PCR, which was followed by a second-round multiplex PCR, size selection and purification. In-frame beta chains were kept once TCRdb had trimmed the public reads at Q25 with fastp and called clones with MiXCR. One record per CDR3 amino acid sequence lists the most common genes and DNA. Across this sample there are about 700,000 distinct CDR3 sequences, with roughly 41% seen only once. Jointly, the top ten make up roughly 45% of the sample. Sequenced sample: peripheral blood. The receptors here all came from an adult man with Graves' ophthalmopathy.

The chain couples TRBV12-3 or TRBV12-4 to TRBJ1-1; D may be TRBD1 (6 bases). Trimming cost V 6 bases and J 6 bases, with 20 bases left between them. The CDR3 totals 15 residues. The CDR3 DNA reads as TGTGCCAGCAGCTCCACTGGACCAGGGGAACCTGAAGCTTTCTTT. Protein sequence: CASSSTGPGEPEAFF.

In this sample, this clonotype turned up a few times. The V and J genes are TRBV5-8 and TRBJ2-5; either TRBD1 or TRBD2 may fit D (5 bases each). The germline gives CDR1 SGHTS, CDR2 YDEGEE. The V end lost 4 bases, the J end lost 5 bases, and 12 bases lay between the germline ends. The CDR3 length is 13 residues. CDR3 sequence: CASSPRDGETQYF. The CDR3, as DNA: TGTGCCAGCAGCCCCCGGGACGGGGAGACCCAGTACTTC. The full variable domain, completed using reference TRBV5-8 and TRBJ2-5, is EAGVTQSPTHLIKTRGQQATLRCSPISGHTSVYWYQQALGLGLQFLLWYDEGEERNRGNFPPRFSGRQFPNYSSELNVNALELEDSALYLCASSPRDGETQYFGPGTRLLVL.

The rearrangement links TRBV7-9 to TRBJ2-3; D unresolved. This CDR3 region has 14 residues. Germline-derived CDR1 and CDR2 are SEHNR and FQNEAQ (reference sequence). V was clipped by 5 bases and J by 0 bases, with 9 bases between them. In nucleotides, the CDR3 is TGTGCCAGCAGCGGCCTTATTAGCACAGATACGCAGTATTTT. It yields the protein CASSGLISTDTQYF.

The chain joins TRBV2 to TRBJ1-1; the D gene is possibly TRBD1 (5 bases). Germline V gene lookup returns CDR1 SNHLY and CDR2 FYNNEI. With 5 bases removed from V and 6 bases from J, the gap between germline ends came to 13 bases. This CDR3 has 13 residues. CDR3 in amino acids: CASSLFRAPEAFF. In DNA, the CDR3 is TGTGCCAGCAGTCTATTCAGGGCCCCTGAAGCTTTCTTT.

About this clonotype itself: This may be a read error: a much more frequent sequence differs by one nucleotide. V usage is TRBV10-3 and J usage is TRBJ1-2; perhaps TRBD1 as D (6 bases). In germline, CDR1 is ENHRY, CDR2 SYGVKD. The CDR3 contains 16 residues. The CDR3 protein is CAISESWGTKSYDYTF. Written as DNA, the CDR3 is TGTGCCATCAGTGAGTCGTGGGGGACAAAATCCTATGACTACACCTTC.

The V gene is TRBV29-1, the J gene TRBJ2-2, with D tentatively TRBD2 (5 bases). The V end lost 4 bases, the J end lost 3 bases, and 15 bases lay between the germline ends. The CDR3 runs to 15 residues. From germline, CDR1 is SQVTM and CDR2 ANQGSEA. CDR3 bases: TGCAGCGTTGCGGTTGCCAGGACTTACACCGGGGAGCTGTTTTTT. Translation gives CSVAVARTYTGELFF.

This clonotype has at least ten counts. This sequence joins TRBV2 and TRBJ1-2, with D perhaps TRBD1 (5 bases). The germline CDR1 and CDR2 sequences are SNHLY and FYNNEI. The germline V and J ends were trimmed by 3 bases and 7 bases, with 15 bases remaining between them. The CDR3 has 14 amino acids. The CDR3 sequence is CASSDGQGYIGYTF. The CDR3 DNA follows: TGTGCCAGCAGTGACGGTCAGGGTTACATTGGCTACACCTTC.

This chain links TRBV7-9 with TRBJ2-5; 7 nucleotides align to TRBD1. Germline CDR1 SEHNR, CDR2 FQNEAQ (reference sequence). Losses at the gene ends were 1 base for V and 3 bases for J; bases not matched to a gene: 8. The CDR3 is 16 residues long. The CDR3 loop is CASSLVPGGSEETQYF. The CDR3 DNA reads TGTGCCAGCAGCTTAGTCCCAGGGGGATCGGAAGAGACCCAGTACTTC.

Details on this clonotype: One junction end disagrees with the germline gene, perhaps due to a read error. The chain couples TRBV5-6 to TRBJ2-6; maybe TRBD1 (6 bases). The CDR3 length is 15 residues. Germline CDR1 reads SGHDT; CDR2 reads YYEEEE. CDR3 sequence: CASSLQGSEANVLTF. As DNA, the CDR3 is TGTGCCAGCAGCTTACAGGGTTCTGAGGCCAACGTCCTGACTTTC.

V gene TRBV7-2 combines with J gene TRBJ2-7; 15 bases agree with TRBD2. The CDR3 length is 18 residues. CDR1 and CDR2 (germline): SGHTA, FQGNSA. J gave up 2 bases and V 4 bases, and 9 bases lay outside the gene matches. The CDR3 sequence: CASSSRTSGRGGAYEQYF. The CDR3 nucleotides read TGTGCCAGCAGCTCCCGGACTAGCGGGAGGGGAGGCGCCTACGAGCAGTACTTC.

This sequence joins TRBV5-1 and TRBJ2-5, with 14 bases that match TRBD2. Germline V gene sequence: CDR1 SGHRS, CDR2 YFSETQ. The CDR3 loop spans 17 amino acids. V was clipped by 4 bases and J by 5 bases; unmatched bases: 10. DNA for the CDR3: TGCGCCAGCAGCCTAGGACTAGCGGGAGGAATCGGGGAGACCCAGTACTTC. Its protein product is CASSLGLAGGIGETQYF.

V and J are TRBV10-2 and TRBJ1-1; D uncertain. V was cut by 0 bases and J by 5 bases, with 13 bases left in between. Per germline, CDR1 WSHSY and CDR2 SAAADI. CDR3 length equals 15 residues. The CDR3 loop reads CASSESAGLRTEAFF. The DNA of the CDR3 is TGCGCCAGCAGTGAGTCGGCGGGTTTGAGGACTGAAGCTTTCTTT.

In this sample, this clonotype turned up a few times. V gene TRBV5-1 combines with J gene TRBJ2-5; TRBD1 matches at 7 bases. This CDR3 has 16 amino acids. CDR1 is SGHRS, CDR2 YFSETQ, per germline. The V and J ends lost 0 bases and 6 bases, in that order; junction bases with no gene match: 11. The CDR3 is CASSLERGGLGQTQYF. The CDR3 DNA reads TGCGCCAGCAGCTTGGAGAGAGGGGGCCTTGGTCAGACCCAGTACTTC.

The chain employs TRBV7-6 and TRBJ2-7, with 8 bases aligning to TRBD2. This CDR3 comprises 18 residues. The ends lost 3 bases at V and 3 bases at J; junction bases unmatched: 16. CDR1 SGHVS and CDR2 FNYEAQ come from the germline V gene. For the CDR3, the DNA is TGTGCCAGCAGCTTCACACACGGGGGGGTCTCGGGGGGCTACGAGCAGTACTTC. The encoded protein is CASSFTHGGVSGGYEQYF.

This clonotype has only a few counts. The chain is built from TRBV4-3 and TRBJ1-5, with D perhaps TRBD1 (5 bases). From germline, CDR1 is LGHNA and CDR2 YSLEER. The ends were cut back, 2 bases at V and 4 bases at J, with 9 bases in the middle. CDR3 length equals 14 residues. The CDR3 DNA reads as TGCGCCAGCAGCCAAACCTGGGGGAATCAGCCCCAGCATTTT. Translation gives CASSQTWGNQPQHF.

This clonotype was detected ten times or more. V is TRBV2 and J is TRBJ2-7; the D is unclear. V dropped 3 bases and J dropped 5 bases, with 11 bases sitting between them. Germline assignment: CDR1 SNHLY and CDR2 FYNNEI. The length of the CDR3 is 13 residues. CDR3 in amino acids: CASSEGFFDEQYF. CDR3 nucleotides: TGTGCCAGCAGTGAGGGGTTTTTCGACGAGCAGTACTTC.

The rearrangement uses TRBV29-1 and TRBJ1-2, with D possibly matching TRBD1 (6 bases). This CDR3 contains 12 residues. The germline gives CDR1 SQVTM, CDR2 ANQGSEA. Trimming left V 5 bases short and J 5 bases short, with 12 bases between. In DNA form, the CDR3 reads TGCAGCGTTCCTTCAGGGGATTATGGCTACACCTTC. It specifies CSVPSGDYGYTF. The full variable domain, completed using reference TRBV29-1 and TRBJ1-2, is SAVISQKPSRDICQRGTSLTIQCQVDSQVTMMFWYRQQPGQSLTLIATANQGSEATYESGFVIDKFPISRPNLTFSTLTVSNMSPEDSSIYLCSVPSGDYGYTFGSGTRLTVV.

In regard to this clonotype: This sequence may be a read error, since a much larger clone differs from it by one base. The chain links TRBV25-1 to TRBJ2-2; D gene ambiguous. The CDR3 has 12 amino acids. Germline CDR1 is MGHDK and CDR2 is SYGVNS. The CDR3 reads CAGSGDTGELFF. The CDR3 nucleotides are TGTGCCGGCAGTGGAGACACCGGGGAGCTGTTTTTT.

The V call is TRBV5-4, the J call TRBJ2-7; 12 positions match TRBD2. Trimming at V came to 4 bases and at J to 0 bases, leaving 5 bases not matched to a gene. There are 16 residues in the CDR3. The germline V gene encodes CDR1 SGHNT and CDR2 YYREEE (reference sequence). This CDR3 reads CASSHGLAGSSYEQYF. The CDR3 region has the DNA TGTGCCAGCAGCCACGGACTAGCGGGGAGCTCCTACGAGCAGTACTTC. The full variable domain, rest sourced from reference TRBV5-4 and TRBJ2-7, is ETGVTQSPTHLIKTRGQQVTLRCSSQSGHNTVSWYQQALGQGPQFIFQYYREEENGRGNFPPRFSGLQFPNYSSELNVNALELDDSALYLCASSHGLAGSSYEQYFGPGTRLTVT.

This clonotype occurred many times. The rearrangement links TRBV7-2 to TRBJ2-5; TRBD2 aligns across 7 bases. V dropped 5 bases and J dropped 5; count of bases not matched to a gene: 5. CDR1 is SGHTA and CDR2 is FQGNSA in the germline V gene. The CDR3 sequence is 13 residues long. This chain's CDR3 is CASSQTSMETQYF. Written as DNA, the CDR3 is TGTGCCAGCAGCCAGACTAGCATGGAGACCCAGTACTTC.